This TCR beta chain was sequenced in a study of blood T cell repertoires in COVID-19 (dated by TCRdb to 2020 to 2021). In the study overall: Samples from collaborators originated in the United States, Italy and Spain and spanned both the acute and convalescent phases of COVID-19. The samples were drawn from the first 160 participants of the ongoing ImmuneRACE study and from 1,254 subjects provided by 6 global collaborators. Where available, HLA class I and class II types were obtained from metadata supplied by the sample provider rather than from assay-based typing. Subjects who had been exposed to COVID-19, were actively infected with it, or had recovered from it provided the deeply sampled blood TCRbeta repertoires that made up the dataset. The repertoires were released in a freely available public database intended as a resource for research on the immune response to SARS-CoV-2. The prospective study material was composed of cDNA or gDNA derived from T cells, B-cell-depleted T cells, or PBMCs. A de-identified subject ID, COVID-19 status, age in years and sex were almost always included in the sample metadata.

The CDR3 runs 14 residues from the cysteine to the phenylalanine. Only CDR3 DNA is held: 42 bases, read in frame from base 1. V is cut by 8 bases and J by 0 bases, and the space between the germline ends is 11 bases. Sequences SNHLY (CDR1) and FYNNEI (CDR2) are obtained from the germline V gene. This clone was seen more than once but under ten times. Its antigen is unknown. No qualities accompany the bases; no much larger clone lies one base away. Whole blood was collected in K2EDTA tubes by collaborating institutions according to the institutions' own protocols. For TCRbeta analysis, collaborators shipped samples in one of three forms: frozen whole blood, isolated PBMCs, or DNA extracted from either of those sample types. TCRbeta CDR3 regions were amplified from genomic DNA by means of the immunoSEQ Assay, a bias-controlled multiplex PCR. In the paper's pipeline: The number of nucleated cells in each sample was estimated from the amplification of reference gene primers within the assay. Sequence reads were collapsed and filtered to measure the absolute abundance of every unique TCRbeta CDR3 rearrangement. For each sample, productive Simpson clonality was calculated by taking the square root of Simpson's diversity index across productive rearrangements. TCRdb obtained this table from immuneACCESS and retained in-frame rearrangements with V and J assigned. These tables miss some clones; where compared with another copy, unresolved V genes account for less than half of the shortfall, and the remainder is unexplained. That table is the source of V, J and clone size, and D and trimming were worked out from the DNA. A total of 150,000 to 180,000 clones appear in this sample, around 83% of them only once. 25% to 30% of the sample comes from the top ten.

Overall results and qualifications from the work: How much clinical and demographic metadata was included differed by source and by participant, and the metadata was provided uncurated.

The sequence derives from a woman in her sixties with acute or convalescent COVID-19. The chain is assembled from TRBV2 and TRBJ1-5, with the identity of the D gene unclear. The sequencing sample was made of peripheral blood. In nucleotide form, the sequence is TGTGCCAGCTCCCCTTCCTATAGCAATCAGCCCCAGCATTTT. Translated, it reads CASSPSYSNQPQHF.